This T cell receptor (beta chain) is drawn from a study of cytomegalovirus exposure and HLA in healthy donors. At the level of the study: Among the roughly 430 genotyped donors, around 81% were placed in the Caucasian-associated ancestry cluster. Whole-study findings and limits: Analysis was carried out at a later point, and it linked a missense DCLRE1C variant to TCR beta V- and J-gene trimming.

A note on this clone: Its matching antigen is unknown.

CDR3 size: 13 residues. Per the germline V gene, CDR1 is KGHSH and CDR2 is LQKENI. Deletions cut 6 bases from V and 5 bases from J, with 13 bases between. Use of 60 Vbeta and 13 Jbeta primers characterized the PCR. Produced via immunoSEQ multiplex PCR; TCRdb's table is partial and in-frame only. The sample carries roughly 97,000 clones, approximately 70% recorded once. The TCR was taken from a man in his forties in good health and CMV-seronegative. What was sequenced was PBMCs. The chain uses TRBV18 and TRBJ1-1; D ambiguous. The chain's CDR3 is CASSPVRKTEAFF. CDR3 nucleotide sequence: TGTGCCAGCTCCCCCGTCAGGAAAACTGAAGCTTTCTTT.